The 21 T cell receptor beta chains reported below all come from one sample, sequenced in a study of T and B cells in COVID-19 patients. From blood, about 250-550 ng of genomic DNA served as TRB template. Multiplex PCR with BIOMED2 TRB-A/B primer pools amplified TRB rearrangements. TCRdb independently ran MiXCR on the multiplex PCR reads; one entry per CDR3 protein. The sample includes approximately 11,000 distinct CDR3 sequences, approximately 35% of them seen just once. Material: blood. These receptors were collected from a human donor with active COVID-19.

This clonotype was detected a few times. The chain combines TRBV7-6 with TRBJ2-5; TRBD2 matches at 13 bases. Trimming cost V 5 bases and J 1 base; bases outside gene matches: 10. CDR1 SGHVS and CDR2 FNYEAQ come from the germline V gene. There are 18 residues in the CDR3. The CDR3 here is CASSILAGGPTLQETQYF. The CDR3 region has the DNA TGTGCCAGCAGCATACTAGCGGGGGGGCCCACCCTCCAAGAGACCCAGTACTTC.

V usage is TRBV6-6 and J usage is TRBJ2-7, with 7 bases fitting TRBD1. Germline trimming cut 5 bases from V and 7 bases from J; bases unmatched to any gene: 17. The CDR3 extends over 16 amino acids. Germline lookup yields CDR1 MNHNY and CDR2 SVGAGI (reference sequence). CDR3 sequence (DNA): TGTGCCAGCAGTGAAGCCCCTCCTTCACAGGGGATGGAGCAGTACTTC. This encodes CASSEAPPSQGMEQYF.

This clonotype qualifies as medium-sized. The chain has TRBV19 and TRBJ2-6, with TRBD2 matching over 8 bases. With 3 bases clipped from V and 1 base from J, the junction kept 2 bases outside the gene matches. Germline values: CDR1 LNHDA, CDR2 SQIVND (reference sequence). The CDR3 has 16 amino acids. The CDR3: CASSIGGGSGANVLTF. The CDR3 DNA is TGTGCCAGTAGTATCGGGGGGGGGTCTGGGGCCAACGTCCTGACTTTC.

This clonotype was seen a few times. V and J are TRBV6-1 and TRBJ1-4, with D unclear. Trimming cost V 5 bases and J 2 bases, with 9 bases left between them. In germline, CDR1 is MNHNS, CDR2 SASEGT. The CDR3 extends over 14 amino acids. Here the CDR3 DNA reads TGTGCCAGCAGTCGGACGGGGACTAATGAAAAACTGTTTTTT. Residues: CASSRTGTNEKLFF.

The chain combines TRBV5-1 with TRBJ2-2; 8 bases are shared with TRBD1. Unmatched junction bases numbered 1, after V lost 3 bases and J lost 0 bases. CDR1 SGHRS and CDR2 YFSETQ come from the germline V gene. This CDR3 is 15 amino acids long. As DNA, the CDR3 is TGCGCCAGCAGCTGGGGACAGGCGAACACCGGGGAGCTGTTTTTT. Translating gives CASSWGQANTGELFF.

This clonotype was seen a handful of times. DNA for the CDR3: TGTGCCAGCAGTTTGGCGAGGGGTAAAGGGGGCTACACCTTC. Its protein product is CASSLARGKGGYTF. The chain couples TRBV12-3 or TRBV12-4 to TRBJ1-2, with a weak D call TRBD1 (5 bases). CDR3 length: 14 amino acids. V was clipped by 3 bases and J by 8 bases, with 16 bases between them.

The chain uses TRBV6-2 or TRBV6-3 and TRBJ2-3, with TRBD1 identical over 11 bases. This CDR3 has 15 amino acids. Trimming took 4 bases from V and 3 from J; bases not matched to a gene: 3. The germline CDR1 and CDR2 sequences are MNHEY and SVGEGT. The CDR3 reads CASSLGQGETDTQYF. In DNA, the CDR3 is TGTGCCAGCAGTTTGGGACAGGGGGAAACAGATACGCAGTATTTT.

This clonotype was found a few times. The chain has TRBV7-6 and TRBJ1-5; possible D gene TRBD1, 6 bases. Trimming cost V 6 bases and J 0 bases, with 18 bases left between them. Germline V lookup: CDR1 SGHVS, CDR2 FNYEAQ. The CDR3 covers 17 residues. In nucleotides, the CDR3 is TGTGCCAGCAGTTCACAGGGTCGAGGATATAGCAATCAGCCCCAGCATTTT. Translation: CASSSQGRGYSNQPQHF.

V and J are TRBV5-1 and TRBJ2-7; D perhaps matches TRBD2 (6 bases). Germline values: CDR1 SGHRS, CDR2 YFSETQ. V lost 0 bases, J lost 7 bases, and 11 bases lay in between. The CDR3 sequence is 13 residues long. The CDR3 loop is CASSLVVAGEQYF. The CDR3 DNA follows: TGCGCCAGCAGCTTGGTGGTCGCGGGGGAGCAGTACTTC.

This clonotype is categorized as medium-sized (0.01 to 0.1%). The chain uses TRBV19 and TRBJ1-6; D may be TRBD1 (5 bases). The CDR3 covers 15 residues. Between the trimmed V and J ends, which lost 3 bases and 5 bases, there was a span of 11 bases. From germline, CDR1 is LNHDA and CDR2 SQIVND (reference sequence). The CDR3 sequence: CASSMMAGHNSPLHF. As DNA, the CDR3 is TGTGCCAGTAGTATGATGGCAGGGCATAATTCACCCCTCCACTTT.

This clonotype occurred a few times. V usage is TRBV4-3 and J usage is TRBJ2-7; the D gene could be TRBD1 or TRBD2 (5 bases each). The germline gives CDR1 LGHNA, CDR2 YSLEER. The CDR3 contains 14 residues. Trimming took off 4 bases at V and 7 bases at J, with 17 bases between the two ends. CDR3 sequence (DNA): TGCGCCAGCAGCCCCCAGGCCCGGGGCGGAGAGCAGTACTTC. Amino acid sequence: CASSPQARGGEQYF.

This chain connects TRBV4-1 to TRBJ2-5; no clear D gene. Germline V CDR1 and CDR2: MGHRA, YSYEKL. CDR3 size: 13 residues. V gave up 1 base and J gave up 5 bases, with 8 bases separating them. The CDR3 region has the DNA TGCGCCAGCAGCCAAGTTCATGGCGAGACCCAGTACTTC. It encodes CASSQVHGETQYF.

This chain links TRBV6-5 with TRBJ2-5; TRBD2 agrees at 8 bases. V gave up 5 bases and J gave up 2 bases; unmatched junction bases: 7. This CDR3 has 15 residues. Germline V CDR1 and CDR2: MNHEY, SVGAGI. This chain's CDR3 is CASSRGSGGQETQYF. The CDR3 DNA sequence: TGTGCCAGCAGTCGGGGGAGCGGGGGACAAGAGACCCAGTACTTC.

This clonotype is termed medium-sized. The chain carries TRBV19 and TRBJ2-1, with 8 bases matching TRBD2. With V trimmed by 4 bases and J by 0 bases, 5 bases remained unmatched. Germline CDR1 LNHDA, CDR2 SQIVND (reference sequence). CDR3 size: 16 residues. CDR3 in amino acids: CASSRGGTSSYNEQFF. The CDR3 DNA is TGTGCCAGTAGTAGGGGCGGGACTAGCTCCTACAATGAGCAGTTCTTC.

The chain links TRBV5-6 to TRBJ1-1; D may be TRBD1 (6 bases). The germline V gene encodes CDR1 SGHDT and CDR2 YYEEEE. The CDR3 has 15 amino acids. With 2 bases removed from V and 1 base from J, the gap between germline ends came to 12 bases. The CDR3 DNA is TGTGCCAGCAGCTTAGGGGGGTCTAGGAACACTGAAGCTTTCTTT. Encoded protein: CASSLGGSRNTEAFF.

The rearrangement uses TRBV27 and TRBJ1-1; D might be TRBD1 (5 bases). The CDR3 has 13 amino acids. Trimming left V 4 bases short and J 5 bases short, with 11 bases between. The germline V gene encodes CDR1 MNHEY and CDR2 SMNVEV (reference sequence). CDR3 nucleotide sequence: TGTGCCAGCAGTTGGAACAGGTGGACTGAAGCTTTCTTT. It translates to CASSWNRWTEAFF.

CDR3 DNA: TGTGCCAGCAGTGCCCGGACAGGGGGAAACACTGAAGCTTTCTTT. Translation: CASSARTGGNTEAFF. The chain recombines TRBV6-1 with TRBJ1-1, with 10 bases fitting TRBD1. The germline gives CDR1 MNHNS, CDR2 SASEGT. The CDR3 totals 15 residues. The V segment lost 4 bases and the J segment 2 bases; nucleotides outside the gene matches: 4.

This clonotype rates as medium-sized. V usage is TRBV11-1 and J usage is TRBJ2-3; 9 positions match TRBD2. Per the germline V gene, CDR1 is SGHAT and CDR2 is FQDESV (reference sequence). V shed 1 base and J 2 bases; nucleotides not matched to a gene: 1. The CDR3 has 15 amino acids. The CDR3 coding sequence is TGTGCCAGCAGCTTAGGGACTAGCGTCACAGATACGCAGTATTTT. Translating gives CASSLGTSVTDTQYF.

The V gene is TRBV6-1, the J gene TRBJ2-1; TRBD2 matches at 7 bases. Germline V gene lookup returns CDR1 MNHNS and CDR2 SASEGT. V dropped 3 bases and J dropped 10; count of bases not matched to a gene: 9. This CDR3 has 14 residues. The CDR3 DNA follows: TGTGCCAGCAGTGACGGCGGGGGATCGGGGGAGCAGTTCTTC. Its translation: CASSDGGGSGEQFF.

The chain couples TRBV7-2 to TRBJ2-7; D is unclear. The CDR3 length is 12 residues. CDR1 and CDR2 from the germline V gene are SGHTA and FQGNSA. Trimming removed 1 base at V and 5 bases at J, with 6 bases between. CDR3 bases: TGTGCCAGCAGCTTAGACCGGGACGAGCAGTACTTC. It specifies CASSLDRDEQYF.

V and J are TRBV10-3 and TRBJ1-2; D uncertain. V dropped 3 bases and J dropped 5 bases, with 4 bases sitting between them. Germline lookup yields CDR1 ENHRY and CDR2 SYGVKD. The CDR3 is made up of 11 amino acids. CDR3 sequence reads: CAISDGYGYTF. The DNA of the CDR3 is TGTGCCATCAGTGATGGATATGGCTACACCTTC.